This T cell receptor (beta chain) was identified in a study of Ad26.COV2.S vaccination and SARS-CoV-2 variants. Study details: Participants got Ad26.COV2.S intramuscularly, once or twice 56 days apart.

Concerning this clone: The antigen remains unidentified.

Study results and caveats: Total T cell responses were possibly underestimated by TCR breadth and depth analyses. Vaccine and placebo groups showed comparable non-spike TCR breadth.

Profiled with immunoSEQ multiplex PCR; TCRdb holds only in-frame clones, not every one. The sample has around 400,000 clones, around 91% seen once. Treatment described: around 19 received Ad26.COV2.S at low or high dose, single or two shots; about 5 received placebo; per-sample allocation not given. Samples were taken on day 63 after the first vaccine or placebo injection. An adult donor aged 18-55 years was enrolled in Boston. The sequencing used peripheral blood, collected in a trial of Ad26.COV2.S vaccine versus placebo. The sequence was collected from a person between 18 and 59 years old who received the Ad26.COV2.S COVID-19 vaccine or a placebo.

The CDR3 DNA follows: TGTGCCAGCAGCTCCTTTGGGGAGGGGGCCTACGAGCAGTACTTC. Its protein is CASSSFGEGAYEQYF. This sequence joins TRBV11-2 and TRBJ2-7; possibly TRBD2 for D (7 bases). CDR1 is SGHAT, CDR2 FQNNGV, per germline. CDR3 length: 15 residues. V lost 4 bases, J lost 2 bases, and 15 bases lay in between.